The present entry profiles one TCR beta chain with its context. No antigen is known for it. This specimen belongs to a study of T cell responses to AZD1222 COVID-19 vaccine. Study outcomes and limitations: Two AZD1222 doses significantly raised spike-specific TCR breadth and depth over controls.

Germline loops: CDR1 MNHEY, CDR2 SVGAGI. V gave up 2 bases and J gave up 6 bases, with 12 bases separating them. CDR3 length equals 14 residues. Libraries were prepared by immunoSEQ multiplex PCR; TCRdb keeps only in-frame clonotypes and omits some of them. The table has some 150,000 clones, around 87% seen once. The sample consisted of peripheral blood, taken 28 days after the second AZD1222 dose. This sequence was found in an adult who received the AZD1222 COVID-19 vaccine. The rearrangement joins TRBV6-5 to TRBJ2-3; tentative D call: TRBD2 (5 bases). CDR3 residues: CASSYATRSDTQYF. The CDR3 DNA sequence: TGTGCCAGCAGTTACGCTACTAGATCCGATACGCAGTATTTT.